A single TCR beta chain is shown here with its context. What it binds is not known. Time point of the sample: week 35, safety follow-up. In the vaccine, a single dose held 300 ug of the mutant IDH1 20-mer peptide, along with topical imiquimod. Generated by immunoSEQ multiplex PCR, the TCRdb table keeps only in-frame clones and is missing some. The data contain tens of thousands of clones, roughly 85% of them seen just once; the ten biggest clones take up approximately 7.1%. This specimen belongs to a study of a mutant IDH1 vaccine in newly diagnosed glioma. As for the study in general: Mean patient age was around 40 years; approximately 60% were male and approximately 40% female. Study outcomes and limitations: The occurrence of vaccine-induced immune responses was seen in 93.3% of patients.

CDR1 and CDR2 (germline): SGHRS, YFSETQ. The CDR3 loop spans 15 amino acids. V lost 1 base, J lost 7 bases, and 15 bases lay in between. V and J are TRBV5-1 and TRBJ1-3; D remains ambiguous. The material sequenced was PBMCs, taken from a glioma patient whose treatment included an IDH1 peptide vaccine. This clonotype originated in a woman aged 18-29 years with glioma. CDR3 protein: CASSLSGSLGNTIYF. In DNA form, the CDR3 reads TGCGCCAGCAGCTTGTCCGGCTCACTTGGCAACACCATATATTTT.